Listed below are T cell receptor beta chains from one sample, sequenced in a study of blood T cells in healthy people across ages. Via MiXCR, TCRdb re-called the 5' RACE reads, giving one row per CDR3 protein. The sample has 850,000 to 1,000,000 distinct CDR3 sequences; 48% are singletons. The sequencing sample was made of blood. The receptors derive from a man between 25 and 39 years old in good health. Each CDR3 is given with its conserved first and last residue. Fields, in order: D gene, J gene, V gene, clone size, CDR3 DNA, CDR3 protein. The D gene is left open where the match is weak. Where a row states a size, it is once, few, many or the class of an expanded clone; other rows omit it.

D: -; J: TRBJ2-7; V: TRBV11-1; size: -; DNA: TGTGCCAGCAGCTTAAACTCGCAAGCCTCCGAGCAGTACTTC; CDR3: CASSLNSQASEQYF
D: -; J: TRBJ2-2; V: TRBV5-5; size: once; DNA: TGTGCCAGCAGCTCTAGACTGGGGAACACCGGGGAGCTGTTTTTT; CDR3: CASSSRLGNTGELFF
D: TRBD1; J: TRBJ2-7; V: TRBV5-6; size: -; DNA: TGTGCCAGCAGCGGGGTGGGGACAGGAATATACGAGCAGTACTTC; CDR3: CASSGVGTGIYEQYF
D: TRBD1; J: TRBJ1-5; V: TRBV7-2; size: -; DNA: TGTGCCAGCAGCACGGACAGGGGAGGGATTCAGCCTCAGCATTTT; CDR3: CASSTDRGGIQPQHF
D: TRBD1; J: TRBJ2-1; V: TRBV4-3; size: -; DNA: TGCGCCAGCAGCGCACGAGTAGGGGGCAGTTCCTACAATGAGCAGTTCTTC; CDR3: CASSARVGGSSYNEQFF
D: -; J: TRBJ2-5; V: TRBV30; size: -; DNA: TGTGCCTGGAGGACAGTCCAAGAGACCCAGTACTTC; CDR3: CAWRTVQETQYF
D: -; J: TRBJ2-1; V: TRBV12-3/TRBV12-4; size: once; DNA: TGTGCCAGCAGCCCACCAGGGGAAGTCAATGAGCAGTTCTTC; CDR3: CASSPPGEVNEQFF
D: -; J: TRBJ2-3; V: TRBV20-1; size: once; DNA: TGCAGTGCGGTGACAGCTAGCACAGATACGCAGTATTTT; CDR3: CSAVTASTDTQYF
D: TRBD2; J: TRBJ2-7; V: TRBV2; size: once; DNA: TGTGCCAGCACCACCGGGACTAGCTACGAGCAGTACTTC; CDR3: CASTTGTSYEQYF
D: -; J: TRBJ2-1; V: TRBV12-3/TRBV12-4; size: few; DNA: TGTGCCAGCAGCACAGGGACCGAGCAGTTCTTC; CDR3: CASSTGTEQFF
D: -; J: TRBJ2-5; V: TRBV7-6; size: -; DNA: TGTGCCAGCAGCTTAGGAGTGGGGCTAGCGATGGGCAATGAGCAGTACTTC; CDR3: CASSLGVGLAMGNEQYF
D: TRBD1; J: TRBJ2-3; V: TRBV10-3; size: -; DNA: TGTGCCATCAGGGACAGGGGCACAGATACGCAGTATTTT; CDR3: CAIRDRGTDTQYF
D: -; J: TRBJ2-3; V: TRBV6-5; size: once; DNA: TGTGCCAGCAGTGCGACACAGGGTTTCCTTACGCAGTATTTT; CDR3: CASSATQGFLTQYF
D: -; J: TRBJ2-7; V: TRBV29-1; size: -; DNA: TGCAGCTTTGGTTTACGGTCCGGCGAGCAGTACTTC; CDR3: CSFGLRSGEQYF
D: -; J: TRBJ2-1; V: TRBV11-1; size: many; DNA: TGTGCCAGCAGCGTACATGGGAGCTACAATGAGCAGTTCTTC; CDR3: CASSVHGSYNEQFF
D: TRBD2; J: TRBJ2-1; V: TRBV28; size: -; DNA: TGTGCCAGCAGTTTCGGGACTAGTGAACAGTTCTTC; CDR3: CASSFGTSEQFF
D: -; J: TRBJ2-5; V: TRBV30; size: few; DNA: TGTGCCTGGAGTGTTGGGGGACTGGAGTGGGTTCAGCAGTACTTC; CDR3: CAWSVGGLEWVQQYF
D: TRBD2; J: TRBJ2-1; V: TRBV12-3/TRBV12-4; size: -; DNA: TGTGCCAGCTCGACTAGCGGGGGGCTCCACAATGAGCAGTTCTTC; CDR3: CASSTSGGLHNEQFF
D: TRBD1; J: TRBJ2-2; V: TRBV11-1; size: -; DNA: TGTGCCAGCAGCCCGGGACAGGTCAGAAACACCGGGGAGCTGTTTTTT; CDR3: CASSPGQVRNTGELFF
D: TRBD2; J: TRBJ2-5; V: TRBV20-1; size: -; DNA: TGCAGTGCTAGGCGGGGGGACATAGAGACCCAGTACTTC; CDR3: CSARRGDIETQYF
D: -; J: TRBJ2-7; V: TRBV28; size: -; DNA: TGTGCCAGCGGTGACTCCATTTGGGAGCAGTACTTC; CDR3: CASGDSIWEQYF
D: -; J: TRBJ2-5; V: TRBV20-1; size: -; DNA: TGCAGTGCCCAGGTCATTGCGCAAGAGACCCAGTACTTC; CDR3: CSAQVIAQETQYF
D: -; J: TRBJ1-2; V: TRBV29-1; size: once; DNA: TGCAGCGACGGGGCAAATGGCTACACCTTC; CDR3: CSDGANGYTF
D: TRBD1; J: TRBJ2-1; V: TRBV4-1; size: few; DNA: TGCGCCAGCAGCCAAGCTCCGGGACAGCCGTACAATGAGCAGTTCTTC; CDR3: CASSQAPGQPYNEQFF
D: -; J: TRBJ2-3; V: TRBV20-1; size: -; DNA: TGCAGCGGCCGTAACAGGCTAGGCACAGATACGCAGTATTTT; CDR3: CSGRNRLGTDTQYF